The next 30 T cell receptor beta chains were all read from a single sample in a study of T cell changes during pregnancy in multiple sclerosis. The table came from immunoSEQ multiplex PCR; TCRdb's copy has only in-frame clones and leaves some out. This table holds tens of thousands of clones, approximately 91% found once. Sequenced material: peripheral blood, taken in the second trimester of pregnancy. The source of these receptors is a female donor in good health, enrolled as a control in a pregnancy study.

V gene TRBV9 combines with J gene TRBJ2-2; D perhaps matches TRBD2 (6 bases). Germline loops: CDR1 SGDLS, CDR2 YYNGEE. The CDR3 has 15 amino acids. V lost 3 bases to trimming and J lost 1 base, with 10 bases between them. The CDR3 bases are TGTGCCAGCAGCGGGGGGGACTGGAACACCGGGGAGCTGTTTTTT. Translated: CASSGGDWNTGELFF.

This chain connects TRBV25-1 to TRBJ2-4; a weak D match, TRBD2 (6 bases). The V end was cut by 2 bases, the J end by 6 bases, with 11 bases between. The CDR3 has 14 residues. The germline gives CDR1 MGHDK, CDR2 SYGVNS. The DNA for the CDR3 is TGTGCCAGCAGTGAAGAGAGGCGGGGAAACATTCAGTACTTC. Protein sequence: CASSEERRGNIQYF.

Comments on this clone: One base away lies a much larger clone, so this may be a sequencing read error. This same CDR3 is encoded by further DNA sequences in the sample. The chain carries TRBV7-2 and TRBJ2-7; 7 bases are a match to TRBD1. This CDR3 is built from 15 residues. Looked up from germline, CDR1 is SGHTA and CDR2 is FQGNSA. The V and J ends lost 6 bases and 1 base, in that order; junction bases with no gene match: 9. The CDR3 coding sequence is TGTGCCAGCAGTTATCCTCGGGGACAGTCCTACGAGCAGTACTTC. It encodes CASSYPRGQSYEQYF.

CDR3 region: CASRERGSYGYTF. CDR3 coding DNA: TGTGCCAGCAGGGAGCGAGGGAGCTATGGCTACACCTTC. This sequence joins TRBV6-5 and TRBJ1-2; D is ambiguous. Germline V lookup: CDR1 MNHEY, CDR2 SVGAGI. The V and J ends lost 6 bases and 4 bases respectively, with 12 bases between them. The CDR3 spans 13 residues.

This chain uses TRBV5-1 with TRBJ2-2; no firm D call. V gave up 4 bases and J gave up 5 bases, with 15 bases separating them. In germline, CDR1 is SGHRS, CDR2 YFSETQ. There are 15 residues in the CDR3. The CDR3 spells CASSLAVAGTGELFF. CDR3 bases: TGCGCCAGCAGCCTGGCCGTAGCCGGAACCGGGGAGCTGTTTTTT.

This CDR3 is CASFRGGIQPQHF. CDR3 sequence (DNA): TGTGCCAGCTTCCGGGGAGGAATACAGCCCCAGCATTTT. The rearrangement joins TRBV6-1 to TRBJ1-5; D remains unclear. This CDR3 is 13 amino acids long. Trimming shortened V by 8 bases and J by 7 bases, and 15 bases separated the two germline ends. Germline lookup yields CDR1 MNHNS and CDR2 SASEGT.

This clone was counted a single time. This rearrangement joins TRBV7-3 to TRBJ2-1; 13 bases are shared with TRBD2. The ends lost 5 bases at V and 0 bases at J; junction bases unmatched: 10. The germline V gene encodes CDR1 SGHTA and CDR2 FQGTGA. This CDR3 has 19 amino acids. CDR3 DNA sequence: TGTGCCAGCAGCCAAGGGAGACTAGCGGGAGGAAGCTCCTACAATGAGCAGTTCTTC. Translation gives CASSQGRLAGGSSYNEQFF.

The chain has TRBV10-3 and TRBJ2-7; D perhaps matches TRBD2 (6 bases). V was trimmed by 6 bases and J by 5 bases, leaving 17 bases between them. The germline CDR1 and CDR2 sequences are ENHRY and SYGVKD. This CDR3 is built from 14 residues. The CDR3 spells CAIRGGKGTDEQYF. CDR3 nucleotide sequence: TGTGCCATCAGGGGGGGAAAGGGTACGGACGAGCAGTACTTC.

The V call is TRBV9, the J call TRBJ2-3; 14 bases match TRBD2. With V trimmed by 4 bases and J by 5 bases, 15 bases remained unmatched. Germline V CDR1 and CDR2: SGDLS, YYNGEE. The CDR3 runs to 19 residues. The CDR3 region is CASSSGLAGAIFGLDTQYF. The CDR3 DNA reads as TGTGCCAGCAGCTCGGGACTAGCGGGGGCAATTTTCGGGCTAGATACGCAGTATTTT.

This clone was picked up one time. This sequence joins TRBV10-3 and TRBJ2-7; D unresolved. CDR3 length equals 14 residues. V was cut by 4 bases and J by 5 bases, with 15 bases left in between. Germline CDR1 is ENHRY and CDR2 is SYGVKD. The CDR3 is CAISGRREVHEQYF. CDR3 DNA sequence: TGTGCCATCAGTGGCCGGAGAGAGGTCCACGAGCAGTACTTC.

The chain has TRBV5-1 and TRBJ2-1; 14 bases agree with TRBD2. V was clipped by 0 bases and J by 4 bases; unmatched bases: 3. Looked up from germline, CDR1 is SGHRS and CDR2 is YFSETQ. The CDR3 consists of 17 residues. Here the CDR3 reads CASSLVGLAGDYNEQFF. The CDR3 nucleotides are TGCGCCAGCAGCTTGGTGGGACTAGCGGGGGATTACAATGAGCAGTTCTTC. Variable domain in full (rest from reference TRBV5-1 and TRBJ2-1): KAGVTQTPRYLIKTRGQQVTLSCSPISGHRSVSWYQQTPGQGLQFLFEYFSETQRNKGNFPGRFSGRQFSNSRSEMNVSTLELGDSALYLCASSLVGLAGDYNEQFFGPGTRLTVL.

This clone came up a few times. This chain connects TRBV2 to TRBJ1-2, with TRBD1 matching 7 bases. Germline-derived CDR1 and CDR2 are SNHLY and FYNNEI. The CDR3 extends over 14 amino acids. The junction had 6 bases not matched to a gene; V was cut back by 0 bases and J by 8 bases. The CDR3 is CASSEARTGAGYTF. CDR3 sequence (DNA): TGTGCCAGCAGTGAAGCAAGGACAGGCGCCGGCTACACCTTC.

The CDR3 loop is CASSSDPPGSSPLHF. CDR3 DNA sequence: TGTGCCAGCAGCTCGGACCCACCGGGGAGTTCACCCCTCCACTTT. The chain links TRBV7-3 to TRBJ1-6; D is ambiguous. Trimming shortened V by 4 bases and J by 9 bases, and 16 bases separated the two germline ends. The CDR3 sequence is 15 residues long. Germline V gene data show CDR1 as SGHTA and CDR2 as FQGTGA.

V gene TRBV13 combines with J gene TRBJ2-3; D possibly corresponds to TRBD2 (6 bases). The germline CDR1 and CDR2 sequences are PRHDT and FYEKMQ (reference sequence). The CDR3 extends over 14 amino acids. V was trimmed by 3 bases and J by 5 bases, leaving 12 bases between them. Here the CDR3 reads CASSFGLARDTQYF. In DNA form, the CDR3 reads TGTGCCAGCAGCTTTGGCCTAGCGAGAGATACGCAGTATTTT.

The gene calls are TRBV14 and TRBJ2-6; tentatively, D is TRBD2 (6 bases). Trimming cost V 3 bases and J 0 bases, with 18 bases left between them. This CDR3 spans 19 amino acids. The germline V gene encodes CDR1 SGHDN and CDR2 FVKESK. The CDR3 region is CASSHLAGRPSSGANVLTF. In DNA form, the CDR3 reads TGTGCCAGCAGCCATCTCGCGGGACGGCCCAGCTCTGGGGCCAACGTCCTGACTTTC.

The rearrangement joins TRBV27 to TRBJ2-7; a possible D gene is TRBD1 (5 bases). The V end was cut by 5 bases, the J end by 2 bases, with 19 bases between. CDR3 length: 16 amino acids. Looked up from germline, CDR1 is MNHEY and CDR2 is SMNVEV (reference sequence). The CDR3, as DNA: TGTGCCAGCAGTCACACCCGACAGAGAATACCCTACGAGCAGTACTTC. It codes for CASSHTRQRIPYEQYF.

The chain joins TRBV7-9 to TRBJ2-7, with 9 bases aligning to TRBD1. The CDR3 is 15 amino acids. Unmatched junction bases numbered 5, after V lost 2 bases and J lost 3 bases. Germline CDR1 reads SEHNR; CDR2 reads FQNEAQ (reference sequence). The CDR3 DNA reads TGTGCCAGCAGCTTAAACGGACAGGGGATCTACGAGCAGTACTTC. This codes for CASSLNGQGIYEQYF.

The chain combines TRBV4-2 with TRBJ2-6, with TRBD2 as a possible D gene (6 bases). The CDR3 consists of 15 residues. Germline lookup yields CDR1 LGHNA and CDR2 YNFKEQ. The germline V and J ends were trimmed by 8 bases and 2 bases, with 13 bases remaining between them. Here the CDR3 DNA reads TGTGCCAGCTGCCCGGAGGGAGCTGGGGCCAACGTCCTGACTTTC. As protein: CASCPEGAGANVLTF.

The V call is TRBV6-5, the J call TRBJ1-5, with 7 bases identical to TRBD1. The trim removed 5 bases at V and 9 bases at J, leaving 10 bases unmatched. The germline V gene encodes CDR1 MNHEY and CDR2 SVGAGI. The CDR3 is 14 residues long. This CDR3 is CASSPPGGSGPQHF. The CDR3 bases are TGTGCCAGCAGTCCACCAGGGGGGTCGGGGCCCCAGCATTTT.

CDR3 amino acids: CASSGTGTQPQHF. In nucleotides, the CDR3 is TGTGCCAGCAGCGGGACAGGTACTCAGCCCCAGCATTTT. The rearrangement uses TRBV7-2 and TRBJ1-5, with 8 positions matching TRBD1. V shed 5 bases and J 6 bases; nucleotides not matched to a gene: 3. Germline loops: CDR1 SGHTA, CDR2 FQGNSA. There are 13 residues in the CDR3.

V is TRBV28 and J is TRBJ1-3; possibly TRBD1 for D (6 bases). V lost 6 bases, J lost 0 bases, and 18 bases lay in between. Germline CDR1 is MDHEN and CDR2 is SYDVKM. This CDR3 contains 17 residues. In DNA, the CDR3 is TGTGCCAGCAGATACTCCCTCGGACAGAGCTCTGGAAACACCATATATTTT. It specifies CASRYSLGQSSGNTIYF. The variable domain in full, completed from reference TRBV28 and TRBJ1-3, reads DVKVTQSSRYLVKRTGEKVFLECVQDMDHENMFWYRQDPGLGLRLIYFSYDVKMKEKGDIPEGYSVSREKKERFSLILESASTNQTSMYLCASRYSLGQSSGNTIYFGEGSWLTVV.

This clone was counted a single time. This sequence joins TRBV9 and TRBJ1-2; no reliable D call. CDR1 and CDR2 (germline): SGDLS, YYNGEE. V gave up 3 bases and J gave up 1 base, with 7 bases separating them. The length of the CDR3 is 13 residues. The CDR3, as DNA: TGTGCCAGCAGCGCAACTCTTAACTATGGCTACACCTTC. Its translation is CASSATLNYGYTF. The full variable domain, rest sourced from reference TRBV9 and TRBJ1-2, is DSGVTQTPKHLITATGQRVTLRCSPRSGDLSVYWYQQSLDQGLQFLIQYYNGEERAKGNILERFSAQQFPDLHSELNLSSLELGDSALYFCASSATLNYGYTFGSGTRLTVV.

The chain recombines TRBV9 with TRBJ1-1; TRBD1 is a possible D gene (6 bases). Germline CDR1 is SGDLS and CDR2 is YYNGEE. The V gene lost 3 bases and the J gene lost 0 bases, with 9 bases spanning the gap. The CDR3 has 14 residues. The CDR3 reads CASSADSMNTEAFF. The DNA for the CDR3 is TGTGCCAGCAGCGCGGACAGTATGAACACTGAAGCTTTCTTT.

The chain couples TRBV5-1 to TRBJ2-1, with D possibly being TRBD2 (5 bases). CDR3 length equals 17 residues. Germline CDR1 is SGHRS and CDR2 is YFSETQ. With 4 bases removed from V and 3 bases from J, the gap between germline ends came to 20 bases. The CDR3 DNA reads as TGCGCCAGCAGCCTTCTCGGTGGAGGTGCCAACTACAATGAGCAGTTCTTC. This codes for CASSLLGGGANYNEQFF.

This chain uses TRBV19 with TRBJ2-5; a weak D match, TRBD1 (5 bases). Germline loops: CDR1 LNHDA, CDR2 SQIVND (reference sequence). The CDR3 is 13 residues long. V lost 10 bases and J 4 bases, leaving 16 bases between the germline ends. The CDR3 region is CATRTPQRETQYF. DNA of the CDR3: TGTGCCACCCGGACACCCCAGAGAGAGACCCAGTACTTC.

CDR3 loop: CASTPRGGSEQFF. CDR3 DNA sequence: TGCGCCAGCACTCCGCGAGGGGGCTCGGAGCAGTTCTTC. The chain combines TRBV5-1 with TRBJ2-1; 7 bases match TRBD1. V gave up 6 bases and J gave up 10 bases; unmatched junction bases: 10. Germline lookup yields CDR1 SGHRS and CDR2 YFSETQ. The length of the CDR3 is 13 residues.

The chain carries TRBV6-5 and TRBJ2-3, with 8 positions matching TRBD2. The CDR3 is made up of 13 amino acids. V gave up 6 bases and J gave up 5 bases; unmatched junction bases: 4. Per the germline V gene, CDR1 is MNHEY and CDR2 is SVGAGI. The CDR3 is CASSPRGGDTQYF. Here the CDR3 DNA reads TGTGCCAGCAGCCCTCGGGGGGGAGATACGCAGTATTTT.

The chain joins TRBV5-6 to TRBJ2-7, with unresolved D. V was pared by 6 bases and J by 1 base, with 14 bases between. The CDR3 covers 14 residues. CDR1 is SGHDT and CDR2 is YYEEEE in the germline V gene. The CDR3 region has the DNA TGTGCCAGCACCAACTCTGGGCCTTCCTACGAGCAGTACTTC. Its protein product is CASTNSGPSYEQYF.

This clone was picked up a small number of times. CDR3 sequence: CASSEGEGKYNEQFF. The CDR3 nucleotides are TGTGCCAGCAGTGAGGGGGAGGGCAAGTACAATGAGCAGTTCTTC. V gene TRBV6-1 combines with J gene TRBJ2-1, with 7 positions matching TRBD2. J was trimmed by 4 bases and V by 3 bases; bases with no gene match: 6. Germline CDR1 reads MNHNS; CDR2 reads SASEGT. CDR3 length equals 15 residues.

The chain joins TRBV6-5 to TRBJ2-7; 12 bases align to TRBD2. This CDR3 is 14 amino acids long. Germline loops: CDR1 MNHEY, CDR2 SVGAGI. J was trimmed by 9 bases and V by 5 bases; bases with no gene match: 8. In nucleotides, the CDR3 is TGTGCCAGCAGTCTAGCGGGAGGGCCCTCCCCGCAGTACTTC. Amino acids: CASSLAGGPSPQYF.